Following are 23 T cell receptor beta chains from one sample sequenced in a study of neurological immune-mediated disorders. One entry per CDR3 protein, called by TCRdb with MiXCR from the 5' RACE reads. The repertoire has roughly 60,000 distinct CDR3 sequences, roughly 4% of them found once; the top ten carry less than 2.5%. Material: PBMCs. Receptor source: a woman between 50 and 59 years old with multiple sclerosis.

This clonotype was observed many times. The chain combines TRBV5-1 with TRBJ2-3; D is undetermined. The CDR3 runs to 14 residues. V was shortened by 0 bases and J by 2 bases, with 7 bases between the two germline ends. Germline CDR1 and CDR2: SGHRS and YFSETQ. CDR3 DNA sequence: TGCGCCAGCAGCTTGGCCAAAACCACAGATACGCAGTATTTT. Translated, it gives CASSLAKTTDTQYF.

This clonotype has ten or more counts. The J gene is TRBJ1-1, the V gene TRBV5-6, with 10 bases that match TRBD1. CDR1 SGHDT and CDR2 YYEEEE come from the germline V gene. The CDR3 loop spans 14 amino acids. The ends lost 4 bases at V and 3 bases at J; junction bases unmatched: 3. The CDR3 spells CASSRQGADTEAFF. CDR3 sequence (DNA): TGTGCCAGCAGCAGACAGGGGGCCGACACTGAAGCTTTCTTT.

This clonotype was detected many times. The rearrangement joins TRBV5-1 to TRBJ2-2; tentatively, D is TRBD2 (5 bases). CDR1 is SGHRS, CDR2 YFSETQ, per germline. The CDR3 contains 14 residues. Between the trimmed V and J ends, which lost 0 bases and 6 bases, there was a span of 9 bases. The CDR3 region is CASSLAGLAGELFF. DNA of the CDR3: TGCGCCAGCAGCTTGGCGGGGTTGGCCGGGGAGCTGTTTTTT.

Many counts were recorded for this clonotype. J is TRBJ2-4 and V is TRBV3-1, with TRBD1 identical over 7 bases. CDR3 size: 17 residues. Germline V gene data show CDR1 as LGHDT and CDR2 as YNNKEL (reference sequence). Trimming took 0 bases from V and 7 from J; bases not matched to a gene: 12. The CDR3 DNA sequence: TGTGCCAGCAGCCAAGATGATCCCAGGGGGATAAGGAACATTCAGTACTTC. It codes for CASSQDDPRGIRNIQYF. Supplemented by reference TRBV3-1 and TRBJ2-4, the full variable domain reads DTAVSQTPKYLVTQMGNDKSIKCEQNLGHDTMYWYKQDSKKFLKIMFSYNNKELIINETVPNRFSPKSPDKAHLNLHINSLELGDSAVYFCASSQDDPRGIRNIQYFGAGTRLSVL.

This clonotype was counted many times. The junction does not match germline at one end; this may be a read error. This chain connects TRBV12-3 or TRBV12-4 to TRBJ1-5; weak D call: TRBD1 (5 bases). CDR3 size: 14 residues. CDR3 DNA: TGTGCCAGCAGGGGGGTGGAGGGCAATCAGCCCCAGAATTTT. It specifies CASRGVEGNQPQNF.

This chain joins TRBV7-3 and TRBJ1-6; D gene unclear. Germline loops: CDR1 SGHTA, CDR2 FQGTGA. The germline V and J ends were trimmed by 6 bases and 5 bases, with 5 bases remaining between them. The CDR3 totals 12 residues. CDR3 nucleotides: TGTGCCAGCAGGTCGAATAATTCACCCCTCCACTTT. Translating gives CASRSNNSPLHF. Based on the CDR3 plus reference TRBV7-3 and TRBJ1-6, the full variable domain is GAGVSQTPSNKVTEKGKYVELRCDPISGHTALYWYRQSLGQGPEFLIYFQGTGAADDSGLPNDRFFAVRPEGSVSTLKIQRTERGDSAVYLCASRSNNSPLHFGNGTRLTVT.

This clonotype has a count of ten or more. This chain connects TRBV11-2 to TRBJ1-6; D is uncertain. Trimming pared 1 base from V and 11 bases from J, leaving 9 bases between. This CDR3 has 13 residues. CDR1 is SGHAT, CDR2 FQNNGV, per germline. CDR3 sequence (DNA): TGTGCCAGCAGCTTAGGGAGAGATGCACCCCTCCACTTT. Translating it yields CASSLGRDAPLHF. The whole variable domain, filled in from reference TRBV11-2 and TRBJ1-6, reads EAGVAQSPRYKIIEKRQSVAFWCNPISGHATLYWYQQILGQGPKLLIQFQNNGVVDDSQLPKDRFSAERLKGVDSTLKIQPAKLEDSAVYLCASSLGRDAPLHFGNGTRLTVT.

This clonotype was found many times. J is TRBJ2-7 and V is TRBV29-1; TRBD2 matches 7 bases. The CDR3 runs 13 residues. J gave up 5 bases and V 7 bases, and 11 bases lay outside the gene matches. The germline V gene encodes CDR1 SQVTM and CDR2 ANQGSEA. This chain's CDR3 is CSANLREGDEQYF. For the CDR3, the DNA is TGCAGCGCCAACCTAAGGGAGGGCGACGAGCAGTACTTC.

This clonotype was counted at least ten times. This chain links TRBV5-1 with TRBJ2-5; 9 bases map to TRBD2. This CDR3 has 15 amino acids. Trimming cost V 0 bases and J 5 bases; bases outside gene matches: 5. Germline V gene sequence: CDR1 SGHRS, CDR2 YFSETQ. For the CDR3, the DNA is TGCGCCAGCAGCTTGGTCAGCGGGAGGATGGAGACCCAGTACTTC. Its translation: CASSLVSGRMETQYF. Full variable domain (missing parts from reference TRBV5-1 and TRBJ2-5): KAGVTQTPRYLIKTRGQQVTLSCSPISGHRSVSWYQQTPGQGLQFLFEYFSETQRNKGNFPGRFSGRQFSNSRSEMNVSTLELGDSALYLCASSLVSGRMETQYFGPGTRLLVL.

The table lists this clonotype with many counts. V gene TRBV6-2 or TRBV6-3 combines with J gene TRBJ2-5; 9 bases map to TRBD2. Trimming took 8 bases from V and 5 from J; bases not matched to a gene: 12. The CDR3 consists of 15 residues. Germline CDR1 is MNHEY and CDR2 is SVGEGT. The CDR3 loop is CASALSGRIRETQYF. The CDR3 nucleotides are TGTGCCAGCGCGCTTAGCGGGAGAATCCGGGAGACCCAGTACTTC.

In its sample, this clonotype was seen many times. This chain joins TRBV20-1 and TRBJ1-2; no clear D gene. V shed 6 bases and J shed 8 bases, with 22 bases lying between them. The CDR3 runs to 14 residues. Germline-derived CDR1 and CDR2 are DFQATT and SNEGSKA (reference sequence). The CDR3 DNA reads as TGCAGTGCCCACTTCATGGGAACGTCGGGGGGCTACACCTTC. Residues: CSAHFMGTSGGYTF.

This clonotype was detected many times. CDR3 sequence reads: CSASRTGWDEQFF. Written as DNA, the CDR3 is TGCAGTGCTTCCCGGACAGGGTGGGATGAGCAGTTCTTC. The chain joins TRBV20-1 to TRBJ2-1, with 8 positions matching TRBD1. The germline gives CDR1 DFQATT, CDR2 SNEGSKA (reference sequence). CDR3 length equals 13 residues. Trimming removed 5 bases from V and 8 bases from J; junction bases left unmatched: 8.

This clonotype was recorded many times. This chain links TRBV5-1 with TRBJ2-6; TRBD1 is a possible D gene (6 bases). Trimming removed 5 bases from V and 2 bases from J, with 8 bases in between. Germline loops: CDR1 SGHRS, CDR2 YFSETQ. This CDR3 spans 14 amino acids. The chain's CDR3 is CASRQGPGANVLTF. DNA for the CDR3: TGCGCCAGCAGACAGGGACCTGGGGCCAACGTCCTGACTTTC. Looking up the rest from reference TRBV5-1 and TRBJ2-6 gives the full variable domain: KAGVTQTPRYLIKTRGQQVTLSCSPISGHRSVSWYQQTPGQGLQFLFEYFSETQRNKGNFPGRFSGRQFSNSRSEMNVSTLELGDSALYLCASRQGPGANVLTFGAGSRLTVL.

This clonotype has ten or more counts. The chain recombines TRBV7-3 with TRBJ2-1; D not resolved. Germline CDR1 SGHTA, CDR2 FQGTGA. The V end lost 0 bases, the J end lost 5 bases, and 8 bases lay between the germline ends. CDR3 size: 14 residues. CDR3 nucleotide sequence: TGTGCCAGCAGCTTAACCGGGCTTAACAATGAGCAGTTCTTC. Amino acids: CASSLTGLNNEQFF.

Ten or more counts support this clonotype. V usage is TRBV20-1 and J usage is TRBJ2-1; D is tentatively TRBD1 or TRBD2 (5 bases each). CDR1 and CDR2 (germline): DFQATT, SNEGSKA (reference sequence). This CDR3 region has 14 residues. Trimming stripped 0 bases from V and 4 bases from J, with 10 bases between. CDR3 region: CSARDIREYNEQFF. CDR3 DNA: TGCAGTGCTAGAGATATCAGGGAGTACAATGAGCAGTTCTTC.

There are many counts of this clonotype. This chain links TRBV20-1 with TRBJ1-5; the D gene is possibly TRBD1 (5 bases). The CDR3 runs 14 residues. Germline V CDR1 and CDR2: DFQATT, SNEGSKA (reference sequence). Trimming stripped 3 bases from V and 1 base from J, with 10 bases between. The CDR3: CSARGRTSNQPQHF. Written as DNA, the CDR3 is TGCAGTGCTAGGGGACGGACAAGCAATCAGCCCCAGCATTTT.

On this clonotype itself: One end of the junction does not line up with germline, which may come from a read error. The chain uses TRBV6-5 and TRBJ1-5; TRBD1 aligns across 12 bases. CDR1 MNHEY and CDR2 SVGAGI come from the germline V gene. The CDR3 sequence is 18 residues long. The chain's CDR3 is CASRPGTGGSFGNQPQNF. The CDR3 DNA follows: TGTGCCAGCAGACCCGGGACAGGGGGCAGTTTTGGCAATCAGCCCCAGAATTTT.

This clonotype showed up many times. Written as DNA, the CDR3 is TGCAGTGCTAGAGATCACAGGGGAGGTGAAAAACTGTTTTTT. It encodes CSARDHRGGEKLFF. The genes are TRBV20-1 and TRBJ1-4; 7 nucleotides match TRBD1. V trimming: 0 bases; J trimming: 7 bases; junction bases outside the gene matches: 5. Germline CDR1 is DFQATT and CDR2 is SNEGSKA (reference sequence). The CDR3 extends over 14 amino acids.

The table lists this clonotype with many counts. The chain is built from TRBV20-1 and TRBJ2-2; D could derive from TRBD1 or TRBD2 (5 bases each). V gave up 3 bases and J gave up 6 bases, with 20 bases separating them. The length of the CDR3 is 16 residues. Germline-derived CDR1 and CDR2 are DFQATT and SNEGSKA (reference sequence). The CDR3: CSASRDHTGRAGELFF. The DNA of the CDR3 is TGCAGTGCTAGTAGGGACCATACCGGACGCGCCGGGGAGCTGTTTTTT.

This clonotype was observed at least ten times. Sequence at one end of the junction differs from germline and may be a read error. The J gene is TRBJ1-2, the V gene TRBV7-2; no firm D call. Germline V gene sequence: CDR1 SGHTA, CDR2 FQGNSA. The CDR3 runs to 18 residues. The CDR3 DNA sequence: TGTGCCAGCAGCCTAGCGTTATTAGGTCGGTGGGAGGGCTATGGCTACACCTTC. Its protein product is CASSLALLGRWEGYGYTF.

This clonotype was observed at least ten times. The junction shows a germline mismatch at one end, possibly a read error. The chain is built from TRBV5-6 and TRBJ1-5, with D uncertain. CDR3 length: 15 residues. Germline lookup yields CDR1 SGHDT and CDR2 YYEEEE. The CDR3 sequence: CASSLLQNSNQPQNF. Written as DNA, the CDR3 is TGTGCCAGCAGCTTGCTTCAGAATAGCAATCAGCCCCAGAATTTT.

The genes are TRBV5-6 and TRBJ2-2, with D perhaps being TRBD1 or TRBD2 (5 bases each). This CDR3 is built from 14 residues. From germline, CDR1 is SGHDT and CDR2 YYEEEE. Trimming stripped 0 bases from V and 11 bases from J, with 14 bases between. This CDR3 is CASSLVGVLHELFF. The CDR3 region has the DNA TGTGCCAGCAGCTTGGTGGGGGTCCTTCACGAGCTGTTTTTT.

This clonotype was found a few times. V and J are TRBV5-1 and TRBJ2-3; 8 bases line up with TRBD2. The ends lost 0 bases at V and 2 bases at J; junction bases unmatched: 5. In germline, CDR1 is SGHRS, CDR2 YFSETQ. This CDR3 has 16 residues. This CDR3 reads CASSLAGSGDTDTQYF. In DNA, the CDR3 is TGCGCCAGCAGCTTGGCCGGTAGCGGGGACACAGATACGCAGTATTTT.